The 26 T cell receptor beta chains below were found in one sample sequenced in a study of cytomegalovirus exposure and HLA in healthy donors. TCRdb keeps only in-frame clones here, not all; method: immunoSEQ multiplex PCR. The sample has some 200,000 clones; roughly four fifths are singletons. Sequences were obtained from PBMCs. The receptors derive from a woman between 18 and 29 years old in good health and CMV-seropositive.

The V and J genes are TRBV2 and TRBJ2-7, with D uncertain. The CDR3 length is 12 residues. Germline-derived CDR1 and CDR2 are SNHLY and FYNNEI. Deletions cut 3 bases from V and 5 bases from J, with 8 bases between. CDR3 nucleotides: TGTGCCAGCAGTGATCTCCAGGACGAGCAGTACTTC. Protein: CASSDLQDEQYF.

As to this clone: This CDR3 is also generated by other DNA sequences in the sample. The V call is TRBV6-5, the J call TRBJ1-6; D remains unclear. V lost 6 bases and J 6 bases, leaving 6 bases between the germline ends. From germline, CDR1 is MNHEY and CDR2 SVGAGI. The CDR3 has 12 amino acids. The CDR3 sequence: CASSGGNSPLHF. The CDR3 bases are TGTGCCAGCAGCGGAGGTAATTCACCCCTCCACTTT.

In DNA form, the CDR3 reads TGTGCCAGCAGCTTAGAGAACGAATCGACCCAGTACTTC. Residues: CASSLENESTQYF. V is TRBV7-3 and J is TRBJ2-5, with D unclear. The CDR3 loop spans 13 amino acids. Per germline, CDR1 SGHTA and CDR2 FQGTGA. V lost 2 bases and J lost 7, with 11 bases in between.

This clone was seen just once. The genes are TRBV6-5 and TRBJ1-1, with 7 positions matching TRBD1. With 9 bases clipped from V and 4 bases from J, the junction kept 8 bases outside the gene matches. CDR1 and CDR2 from the germline V gene are MNHEY and SVGAGI. The CDR3 runs to 13 residues. CDR3 coding DNA: TGTGCCAGTGCGACAGGGTTAGTCACTGAAGCTTTCTTT. This translates into CASATGLVTEAFF.

This clone turned up a few times. The gene calls are TRBV2 and TRBJ1-6; 7 bases fit TRBD1. V lost 7 bases to trimming and J lost 10 bases; unmatched junction nucleotides: 7. CDR1 and CDR2 (germline): SNHLY, FYNNEI. The CDR3 spans 13 residues. DNA for the CDR3: TGTGCCAGCAACCGGGACAGCGGCTCACCCCTCCACTTT. Its protein is CASNRDSGSPLHF.

This sequence joins TRBV10-3 and TRBJ2-2; TRBD1 matches 7 bases. V trimming: 6 bases; J trimming: 6 bases; junction bases outside the gene matches: 7. CDR1 is ENHRY and CDR2 is SYGVKD in the germline V gene. This CDR3 spans 14 amino acids. In nucleotides, the CDR3 is TGTGCCATCAGAGGACAGGAGCACGCCGGGGAGCTGTTTTTT. Its protein product is CAIRGQEHAGELFF.

The chain has TRBV5-5 and TRBJ2-7, with 7 positions matching TRBD1. Germline V gives CDR1 SGHKS, CDR2 YYEKEE (reference sequence). V was pared by 1 base and J by 5 bases, with 9 bases of the junction left unmatched. The CDR3 extends over 15 amino acids. Here the CDR3 DNA reads TGTGCCAGCAGCTTGAGGTGGACCGACAGGGACGAGCAGTACTTC. It encodes CASSLRWTDRDEQYF.

The chain is built from TRBV19 and TRBJ1-3; possible D gene TRBD1, 5 bases. The CDR3 is 15 residues long. V was cut by 3 bases and J by 0 bases, with 9 bases left in between. CDR1 is LNHDA and CDR2 is SQIVND in the germline V gene (reference sequence). CDR3 amino acids: CASSIGGNSGNTIYF. The CDR3 DNA reads TGTGCCAGTAGTATCGGGGGGAACTCTGGAAACACCATATATTTT.

The chain is built from TRBV5-1 and TRBJ2-3, with 15 bases that match TRBD2. CDR1 and CDR2 from the germline V gene are SGHRS and YFSETQ. With V trimmed by 3 bases and J by 6 bases, 11 bases remained unmatched. The CDR3 runs 18 residues. CDR3 loop: CASSSGLAGGPSTDTQYF. The CDR3 nucleotides read TGCGCCAGCAGCTCAGGACTAGCGGGGGGGCCGTCAACTGATACGCAGTATTTT.

V is TRBV7-9 and J is TRBJ2-7, with a tentative D call TRBD1 (6 bases). This CDR3 comprises 14 residues. Germline V gene data show CDR1 as SEHNR and CDR2 as FQNEAQ (reference sequence). The V end lost 5 bases, the J end lost 4 bases, and 15 bases lay between the germline ends. The DNA of the CDR3 is TGTGCCAGCAGCGTCCTACAGGGATCTTACGAGCAGTACTTC. Translation: CASSVLQGSYEQYF.

The chain has TRBV7-3 and TRBJ2-1; TRBD1 matches at 8 bases. Trimming took 4 bases from V and 4 from J; bases not matched to a gene: 6. This CDR3 region has 15 residues. Germline V gene data show CDR1 as SGHTA and CDR2 as FQGTGA. This CDR3 reads CASSSGQGSYNEQFF. In DNA, the CDR3 is TGTGCCAGCAGCTCCGGACAGGGATCATACAATGAGCAGTTCTTC.

The V call is TRBV7-8, the J call TRBJ2-1, with 12 bases identical to TRBD2. Germline lookup yields CDR1 SGHVS and CDR2 FQNEAQ. The CDR3 is 15 amino acids. V trimming: 4 bases; J trimming: 7 bases; junction bases outside the gene matches: 5. The chain's CDR3 is CASSSSSGGANEQFF. The CDR3 nucleotides read TGTGCCAGCAGCTCTTCTAGCGGGGGGGCGAATGAGCAGTTCTTC.

The chain is built from TRBV5-6 and TRBJ1-1; D uncertain. Germline V gives CDR1 SGHDT, CDR2 YYEEEE. The CDR3 is made up of 13 amino acids. V lost 10 bases to trimming and J lost 0 bases, with 13 bases between them. CDR3 protein: CAGIQRMNTEAFF. For the CDR3, the DNA is TGTGCCGGAATACAGAGAATGAACACTGAAGCTTTCTTT.

The V gene is TRBV6-1, the J gene TRBJ1-1; 7 nucleotides align to TRBD1. With V trimmed by 6 bases and J by 2 bases, 9 bases remained unmatched. Per germline, CDR1 MNHNS and CDR2 SASEGT. The CDR3 spans 15 residues. The CDR3 sequence: CASRTGIEYNTEAFF. CDR3 nucleotides: TGTGCCAGCAGGACAGGGATCGAGTACAACACTGAAGCTTTCTTT.

As DNA, the CDR3 is TGCGCCAGCAGCTTGGGGGACAGAGGGTCTTACACTGAAGCTTTCTTT. It translates to CASSLGDRGSYTEAFF. The gene calls are TRBV5-1 and TRBJ1-1; 7 bases are shared with TRBD1. This CDR3 has 16 residues. In germline, CDR1 is SGHRS, CDR2 YFSETQ. With V trimmed by 0 bases and J by 3 bases, 8 bases remained unmatched.

The chain has TRBV4-3 and TRBJ2-1, with a tentative D call TRBD2 (6 bases). The CDR3 sequence is 16 residues long. The V end lost 2 bases, the J end lost 7 bases, and 18 bases lay between the germline ends. Germline V gives CDR1 LGHNA, CDR2 YSLEER. The CDR3 is CASSQTWREKRNEQFF. CDR3 nucleotide sequence: TGCGCCAGCAGCCAAACATGGAGGGAGAAAAGGAATGAGCAGTTCTTC.

This chain connects TRBV6-1 to TRBJ2-7, with TRBD1 identical over 8 bases. The CDR3 covers 15 residues. Trimming cost V 2 bases and J 2 bases; bases outside gene matches: 5. The germline V gene has CDR1 MNHNS and CDR2 SASEGT. CDR3 bases: TGTGCCAGCAGTGAATCAGGGGGCCTCACCTACGAGCAGTACTTC. Its translation is CASSESGGLTYEQYF.

The rearrangement joins TRBV27 to TRBJ2-3; D is unresolved. Looked up from germline, CDR1 is MNHEY and CDR2 is SMNVEV (reference sequence). Trimming removed 4 bases from V and 4 bases from J, with 12 bases in between. CDR3 length: 14 amino acids. CDR3 in DNA: TGTGCCAGCAGTTCCTTCACGGTTTCAGATACGCAGTATTTT. Protein sequence: CASSSFTVSDTQYF.

This chain connects TRBV15 to TRBJ1-2; 8 bases match TRBD1. The CDR3 is made up of 14 amino acids. The ends lost 6 bases at V and 8 bases at J; junction bases unmatched: 11. In germline, CDR1 is LNHNV, CDR2 YYDKDF (reference sequence). CDR3 residues: CATSLQQGARGYTF. In nucleotides, the CDR3 is TGTGCCACCAGTCTCCAGCAGGGGGCGAGGGGCTACACCTTC. Filled out from reference TRBV15 and TRBJ1-2, the complete variable domain reads DAMVIQNPRYQVTQFGKPVTLSCSQTLNHNVMYWYQQKSSQAPKLLFHYYDKDFNNEADTPDNFQSRRPNTSFCFLDIRSPGLGDTAMYLCATSLQQGARGYTFGSGTRLTVV.

The V gene is TRBV6-1, the J gene TRBJ2-3; D is undetermined. The CDR3 totals 12 residues. Trimming pared 5 bases from V and 5 bases from J, leaving 8 bases between. Germline values: CDR1 MNHNS, CDR2 SASEGT. The CDR3: CASSYSLDTQYF. CDR3 nucleotide sequence: TGTGCCAGCAGTTATAGCTTAGATACGCAGTATTTT.

The rearrangement uses TRBV13 and TRBJ2-2; tentatively, D is TRBD1 (6 bases). The length of the CDR3 is 15 residues. Germline values: CDR1 PRHDT, CDR2 FYEKMQ (reference sequence). The ends were cut back, 3 bases at V and 5 bases at J, with 13 bases in the middle. In DNA, the CDR3 is TGTGCCAGCAGCTTCCGGACAGATCTTACCGGGGAGCTGTTTTTT. This translates into CASSFRTDLTGELFF.

With respect to this clone: This specimen includes other DNA sequences encoding the same CDR3. The chain uses TRBV2 and TRBJ1-1, with 11 bases lining up with TRBD1. This CDR3 is built from 14 residues. With V trimmed by 6 bases and J by 0 bases, 0 bases remained unmatched. The germline CDR1 and CDR2 sequences are SNHLY and FYNNEI. DNA of the CDR3: TGTGCCAGCAGGGACAGGGGGCTGAACACTGAAGCTTTCTTT. Amino acid sequence: CASRDRGLNTEAFF.

The chain couples TRBV9 to TRBJ1-2; no firm D call. The CDR3 is 15 amino acids. The germline V gene encodes CDR1 SGDLS and CDR2 YYNGEE. V gave up 4 bases and J gave up 6 bases, with 19 bases separating them. The CDR3 nucleotides are TGTGCCAGCAGCCTCCGGAGCCTAGCAACTCATGGCTACACCTTC. Residues: CASSLRSLATHGYTF.

This sequence joins TRBV7-3 and TRBJ1-2; TRBD1 agrees at 8 bases. V was clipped by 4 bases and J by 10 bases; unmatched bases: 8. This CDR3 region has 13 residues. Per the germline V gene, CDR1 is SGHTA and CDR2 is FQGTGA. Here the CDR3 DNA reads TGTGCCAGCAGCTCCGGACAGGGTACTGACTACACCTTC. Translated: CASSSGQGTDYTF.

CDR3 in amino acids: CASSATPDRSSYEQYF. In DNA form, the CDR3 reads TGTGCCAGCAGCGCCACCCCCGACAGGAGCTCCTACGAGCAGTACTTC. The chain links TRBV7-8 to TRBJ2-7, with D perhaps TRBD1 (6 bases). Germline V CDR1 and CDR2: SGHVS, FQNEAQ. The CDR3 sequence is 16 residues long. Trimming pared 5 bases from V and 0 bases from J, leaving 17 bases between.

J is TRBJ1-1 and V is TRBV19; perhaps TRBD1 as D (5 bases). Trimming took 6 bases from V and 4 from J, leaving 15 bases between them. This CDR3 has 14 residues. CDR1 is LNHDA, CDR2 SQIVND, per germline (reference sequence). The CDR3 is CASRERPGFTEAFF. In DNA, the CDR3 is TGTGCCAGTAGGGAACGACCAGGGTTCACTGAAGCTTTCTTT.